Listed below are T cell receptor beta chains from one sample, sequenced in a study of OX40 agonist ivuxolimab in advanced cancers. The repertoire was sequenced with immunoSEQ multiplex PCR; TCRdb's copy has only in-frame clones and lacks some. The repertoire holds around 71,000 clones, with about 88% as singletons. Source: CD4+ or CD8+ T cells sorted from blood, taken in a trial of the OX40 agonist ivuxolimab. The receptor source for this set is an adult with an advanced solid tumor such as melanoma, head and neck, liver or kidney cancer. CDR3s include the opening cysteine and the closing phenylalanine or tryptophan. The D gene is left open where the match is weak. For some rows the clone size is stated as once, few or many, or as a class when expanded; others skip it.

d_gene | j_gene | v_gene | len | abundance | CDR3nt | CDR3aa
. | TRBJ2-1 | TRBV18 | 13 | . | TGTGCCAGCTCACCTTCCGAGTACAATGAGCAGTTCTTC | CASSPSEYNEQFF
. | TRBJ1-5 | TRBV5-8 | 14 | . | TGTGCCAGCAGAAATCCAGACGGAGATCAGCCCCAGCATTTT | CASRNPDGDQPQHF
. | TRBJ2-2 | TRBV7-2 | 14 | . | TGTGCCAGCAGCTTTTCGGTGGCCACCGGGGAGCTGTTTTTT | CASSFSVATGELFF
TRBD2 | TRBJ2-3 | TRBV30 | 15 | . | TGTGCCTGGGTTCGTAGCGGGACTACCACAGATACGCAGTATTTT | CAWVRSGTTTDTQYF
TRBD1 | TRBJ1-5 | TRBV19 | 14 | once | TGTGCCAGTAGCTCCGGACAGGCAGAGCGGCCCCAGCATTTT | CASSSGQAERPQHF
TRBD1 | TRBJ1-5 | TRBV4-1 | 15 | . | TGCGCCAGCAGCCCACAGGGGCTCGGCAATCAGCCCCAGCATTTT | CASSPQGLGNQPQHF
. | TRBJ1-1 | TRBV7-9 | 13 | . | TGTGCCAGCAGTAGACATATGAACACTGAAGCTTTCTTT | CASSRHMNTEAFF
. | TRBJ1-1 | TRBV6-5 | 13 | . | TGTGCCAGCAGTGCCCCTGGCGGGTTAGAAGCTTTCTTT | CASSAPGGLEAFF
TRBD2 | TRBJ2-1 | TRBV9 | 17 | . | TGTGCCAGCAGCGCAAGGACTAGCGGGAGTTCCTACAATGAGCAGTTCTTC | CASSARTSGSSYNEQFF
. | TRBJ2-3 | TRBV6-1 | 14 | . | TGTGCCAGCAGTGAACCGGCCCTCACAGATACGCAGTATTTT | CASSEPALTDTQYF
. | TRBJ1-1 | TRBV6-4 | 16 | . | TGTGCCAGCAGTTACGATTTTGCCCGAACGAACACTGAAGCTTTCTTT | CASSYDFARTNTEAFF
TRBD2 | TRBJ2-3 | TRBV19 | 17 | . | TGTGCCAGTAGTCCGGGTTTCGGCGGGAGTAGCACAGATACGCAGTATTTT | CASSPGFGGSSTDTQYF
. | TRBJ2-3 | TRBV7-2 | 15 | once | TGTGCCAGCAGCTCCGCCTCATGGTTCACAGATACGCAGTATTTT | CASSSASWFTDTQYF
TRBD1 | TRBJ1-1 | TRBV30 | 16 | . | TGTGCCTGTCGACCGGGACAGGGATCGGTTTCTACTGAAGCTTTCTTT | CACRPGQGSVSTEAFF
TRBD2 | TRBJ2-1 | TRBV5-4 | 13 | . | TGTGCCAGCAGTCCACTAGCGCACAATGAGCAGTTCTTC | CASSPLAHNEQFF
. | TRBJ1-3 | TRBV6-5 | 14 | . | TGTGCCAGCAGTTACTCCAGGGCTGGAAACACCATATATTTT | CASSYSRAGNTIYF
TRBD1 | TRBJ1-2 | TRBV7-9 | 13 | . | TGTGCCAGCAGCCCCGGGACAGACTATGGCTACACCTTC | CASSPGTDYGYTF
. | TRBJ2-1 | TRBV20-1 | 11 | . | TGCAGTGCCGCATACTACAATGAGCAGTTCTTC | CSAAYYNEQFF
. | TRBJ1-3 | TRBV5-1 | 15 | . | TGCGCCAGCAGCTTGGGACAGAGCTCTGGAAACACCATATATTTT | CASSLGQSSGNTIYF
. | TRBJ2-1 | TRBV11-3 | 13 | . | TGTGCCAGCAGGGGGCCGGGAGACAATGAGCAGTTCTTC | CASRGPGDNEQFF
. | TRBJ1-6 | TRBV28 | 14 | . | TGTGCCAGCAGTTTAACGGACTCAAGGGGGCCCCTCCACTTT | CASSLTDSRGPLHF
. | TRBJ1-3 | TRBV4-2 | 15 | . | TGTGCCAGCAGCCCAGAGGTAGTGAATGGAAACACCATATATTTT | CASSPEVVNGNTIYF
. | TRBJ2-3 | TRBV5-1 | 14 | . | TGCGCCAGCAGCTTGGAAGGGACTTCAGATACGCAGTATTTT | CASSLEGTSDTQYF